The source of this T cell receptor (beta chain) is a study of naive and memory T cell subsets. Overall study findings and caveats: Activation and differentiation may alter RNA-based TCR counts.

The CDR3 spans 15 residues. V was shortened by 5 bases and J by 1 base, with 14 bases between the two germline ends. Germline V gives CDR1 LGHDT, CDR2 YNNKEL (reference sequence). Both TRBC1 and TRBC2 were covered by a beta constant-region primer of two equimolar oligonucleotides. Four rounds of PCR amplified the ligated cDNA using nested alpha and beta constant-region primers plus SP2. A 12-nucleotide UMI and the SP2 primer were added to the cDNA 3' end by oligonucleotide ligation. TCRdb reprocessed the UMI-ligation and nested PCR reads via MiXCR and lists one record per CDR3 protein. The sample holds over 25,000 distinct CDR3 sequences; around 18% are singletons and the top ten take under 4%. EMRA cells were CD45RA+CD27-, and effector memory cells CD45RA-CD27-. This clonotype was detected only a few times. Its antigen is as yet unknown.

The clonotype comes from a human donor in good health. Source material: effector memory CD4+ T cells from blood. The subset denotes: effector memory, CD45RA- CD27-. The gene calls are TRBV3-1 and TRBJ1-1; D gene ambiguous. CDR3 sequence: CASSYSTTANTEAFF. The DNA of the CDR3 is TGTGCCAGCAGCTATTCGACGACCGCGAACACTGAAGCTTTCTTT.